The source of this T cell receptor beta chain is a study of identical twins. This clonotype occurred many times. Germline CDR1 SGHVS, CDR2 FQNEAQ. This CDR3 is 17 amino acids long. Trimming cost V 0 bases and J 7 bases; bases outside gene matches: 9. TCRdb called the 5' RACE reads again in MiXCR, with one record for every CDR3 protein. The data show 250,000 or so distinct CDR3 sequences, roughly 13% seen once. A further study also used this sample, focusing on yellow fever vaccine responses in identical twins.

This TCR was sampled from a woman aged 18-35 years in good health. The sequencing input was memory (CD45RO+) T cells sorted from blood. This chain connects TRBV7-8 to TRBJ2-7; 13 positions match TRBD2. The CDR3 spells CASSLAGTSGIFWEQYF. In DNA form, the CDR3 reads TGTGCCAGCAGCTTAGCCGGGACTAGCGGGATCTTCTGGGAGCAGTACTTC.